The 32 T cell receptor beta chains given below trace back to one sample, sequenced in a study of blood T cell repertoires in COVID-19 (dated by TCRdb to the early 2020s). Receptor amplification or capture employed the immunoSEQ multiplex PCR assay. As stored in TCRdb, this immuneACCESS dataset retains in-frame rearrangements with V and J assigned. A fraction of the clones does not appear; measured against another copy, unresolved V genes explain less than half of the discrepancy, and the remainder lacks a known reason. The sample has roughly 250,000 clones on record, approximately 84% of them singletons. The ten most abundant clones make up 1.5% to 2% of the sample. The sequencing input was peripheral blood. Every receptor here comes from a woman at least 80 years old with acute or convalescent COVID-19.

The V call is TRBV5-6, the J call TRBJ1-6; D might be TRBD1 (5 bases). Germline-derived CDR1 and CDR2 are SGHDT and YYEEEE. This CDR3 region has 15 residues. The V end was cut by 4 bases, the J end by 7 bases, with 15 bases between. The CDR3 nucleotides read TGTGCCAGCAGCCCGCTCGGGGGGGGAAATTCACCCCTCCACTTT. Amino acids: CASSPLGGGNSPLHF.

The rearrangement joins TRBV18 to TRBJ2-5; 7 bases match TRBD1. Germline lookup yields CDR1 KGHSH and CDR2 LQKENI. Losses at the gene ends were 6 bases for V and 4 bases for J; bases not matched to a gene: 5. This CDR3 spans 13 amino acids. CDR3 protein: CASSRGQRETQYF. The CDR3 bases are TGTGCCAGCTCCCGGGGACAGAGAGAGACCCAGTACTTC.

This clone was counted a single time. The chain uses TRBV4-2 and TRBJ1-1; D unclear. The CDR3 runs to 12 residues. V was cut by 0 bases and J by 6 bases, with 5 bases left in between. Germline V gives CDR1 LGHNA, CDR2 YNFKEQ. This CDR3 reads CASSQERAEAFF. The CDR3 region has the DNA TGTGCCAGCAGCCAAGAGCGGGCTGAAGCTTTCTTT.

This clone was counted a few times. This chain connects TRBV28 to TRBJ2-7; D perhaps matches TRBD2 (5 bases). V was clipped by 3 bases and J by 4 bases, with 7 bases between them. The germline V gene encodes CDR1 MDHEN and CDR2 SYDVKM. This CDR3 contains 12 residues. This CDR3 is CASSFPGYEQYF. The CDR3, as DNA: TGTGCCAGCAGTTTTCCGGGGTACGAGCAGTACTTC.

This clone has more than one count but fewer than ten. The J gene is TRBJ1-2, the V gene TRBV6-2 or TRBV6-3, with D unresolved. V gave up 6 bases and J gave up 0 bases, with 11 bases separating them. The germline V gene encodes CDR1 MNHEY and CDR2 SVGEGT. This CDR3 contains 14 residues. CDR3 sequence reads: CASSRSGSNYGYTF. In DNA, the CDR3 is TGTGCCAGCAGCCGGTCGGGATCTAACTATGGCTACACCTTC.

The chain couples TRBV7-9 to TRBJ2-7; D may be TRBD1 (6 bases). V shed 5 bases and J shed 4 bases, with 18 bases lying between them. Germline lookup yields CDR1 SEHNR and CDR2 FQNEAQ (reference sequence). The length of the CDR3 is 15 residues. CDR3 sequence: CASSPNRAGPYEQYF. In DNA form, the CDR3 reads TGTGCCAGCAGCCCCAACAGGGCTGGGCCGTACGAGCAGTACTTC. The full variable domain, its missing parts supplied by reference TRBV7-9 and TRBJ2-7, is DTGVSQNPRHKITKRGQNVTFRCDPISEHNRLYWYRQTLGQGPEFLTYFQNEAQLEKSRLLSDRFSAERPKGSFSTLEIQRTEQGDSAMYLCASSPNRAGPYEQYFGPGTRLTVT.

The V and J genes are TRBV7-2 and TRBJ1-3, with D possibly being TRBD1 (6 bases). The V gene lost 4 bases and the J gene lost 8 bases, with 15 bases spanning the gap. This CDR3 region has 14 residues. Germline assignment: CDR1 SGHTA and CDR2 FQGNSA. For the CDR3, the DNA is TGTGCCAGCAGCTCGACAGGTCTTACGGACACCATATATTTT. Its translation is CASSSTGLTDTIYF.

The CDR3 loop is CASSQEAGAYEQYF. CDR3 nucleotides: TGCGCCAGCAGCCAAGAAGCAGGGGCCTACGAGCAGTACTTC. This chain joins TRBV4-3 and TRBJ2-7; TRBD1 is a possible D gene (6 bases). Germline assignment: CDR1 LGHNA and CDR2 YSLEER. Trimming pared 0 bases from V and 2 bases from J, leaving 8 bases between. This CDR3 contains 14 residues.

The genes are TRBV2 and TRBJ2-7; the match to TRBD2 covers 9 bases. CDR1 and CDR2 from the germline V gene are SNHLY and FYNNEI. This CDR3 has 12 amino acids. With V trimmed by 6 bases and J by 7 bases, 4 bases remained unmatched. CDR3 nucleotides: TGTGCCAGCAGGCTCACTAGCGGGGAGCAGTACTTC. Translating gives CASRLTSGEQYF.

The chain uses TRBV4-3 and TRBJ2-1, with 7 bases that match TRBD2. CDR1 and CDR2 from the germline V gene are LGHNA and YSLEER. The CDR3 sequence is 16 residues long. V trimming: 1 base; J trimming: 3 bases; junction bases outside the gene matches: 6. This CDR3 is CASSQGRGRVYNEQFF. The DNA of the CDR3 is TGCGCCAGCAGCCAAGGTCGGGGGAGGGTCTACAATGAGCAGTTCTTC.

The chain employs TRBV7-2 and TRBJ1-5; D remains ambiguous. V was pared by 1 base and J by 7 bases, with 5 bases between. Germline V gene data show CDR1 as SGHTA and CDR2 as FQGNSA. This CDR3 spans 12 amino acids. The CDR3, as DNA: TGTGCCAGCAGCTTAGGAGGCCAGCCCCAGCATTTT. Its translation: CASSLGGQPQHF.

V and J are TRBV19 and TRBJ2-1; 12 bases agree with TRBD2. V dropped 5 bases and J dropped 10; count of bases not matched to a gene: 9. This CDR3 is 15 amino acids long. The germline CDR1 and CDR2 sequences are LNHDA and SQIVND (reference sequence). The CDR3 here is CASSGRLAGEGEQFF. CDR3 bases: TGTGCCAGTAGTGGGCGACTAGCGGGAGAGGGGGAGCAGTTCTTC.

CDR3 in amino acids: CASSYSKRGGNTGELFF. The CDR3 DNA reads TGTGCCAGCAGTTACTCGAAACGGGGGGGGAACACCGGGGAGCTGTTTTTT. The chain recombines TRBV6-2 or TRBV6-3 with TRBJ2-2; 8 bases align to TRBD2. This CDR3 spans 17 amino acids. V lost 0 bases to trimming and J lost 1 base; unmatched junction nucleotides: 4. The germline V gene has CDR1 MNHEY and CDR2 SVGEGT.

The gene calls are TRBV12-3 or TRBV12-4 and TRBJ1-6; the D is unclear. V lost 7 bases to trimming and J lost 12 bases, with 13 bases between them. The CDR3 contains 12 residues. DNA of the CDR3: TGTGCCAGCAAACAAGGTGGAGGACCCCTCCACTTT. It translates to CASKQGGGPLHF.

V is TRBV7-2 and J is TRBJ2-7; TRBD2 matches 9 bases. Germline CDR1 and CDR2: SGHTA and FQGNSA. CDR3 size: 15 residues. After removal of 5 bases from V and 0 bases from J, the junction contained 5 bases not matched to a gene. As DNA, the CDR3 is TGTGCCAGCAGCGATAGCGGGGGAGCCTCCTACGAGCAGTACTTC. This sequence encodes CASSDSGGASYEQYF.

This sequence joins TRBV24-1 and TRBJ1-2, with TRBD1 identical over 9 bases. This CDR3 has 13 residues. Germline CDR1 is KGHDR and CDR2 is SFDVKD. Germline trimming cut 10 bases from V and 4 bases from J; bases unmatched to any gene: 6. DNA for the CDR3: TGTGCCACTCGGGACAGGGAGAGCTATGGCTACACCTTC. Translation: CATRDRESYGYTF.

The chain is built from TRBV5-1 and TRBJ1-1, with TRBD1 identical over 8 bases. Losses at the gene ends were 2 bases for V and 8 bases for J; bases not matched to a gene: 11. This CDR3 is 15 amino acids long. Germline assignment: CDR1 SGHRS and CDR2 YFSETQ. The DNA of the CDR3 is TGCGCCAGCAGCTTTGGGGCAGGGGGCGGCGCGGAAGCTTTCTTT. Translation gives CASSFGAGGGAEAFF.

The chain joins TRBV7-2 to TRBJ2-3, with D possibly being TRBD1 (8 bases). CDR1 and CDR2 (germline): SGHTA, FQGNSA. Trimming took 2 bases from V and 6 from J, leaving 12 bases between them. The CDR3 runs 14 residues. The CDR3: CASSLNRGGDTQYF. DNA of the CDR3: TGTGCCAGCAGCTTAAACAGGGGGGGGGATACGCAGTATTTT.

V usage is TRBV28 and J usage is TRBJ1-3; D call uncertain. V was shortened by 5 bases and J by 3 bases, with 11 bases between the two germline ends. The germline V gene encodes CDR1 MDHEN and CDR2 SYDVKM. This CDR3 is 14 amino acids long. The chain's CDR3 is CASSIIRNGNTIYF. As DNA, the CDR3 is TGTGCCAGCAGTATTATCAGGAATGGAAACACCATATATTTT.

V usage is TRBV11-2 and J usage is TRBJ2-7, with D perhaps TRBD1 (5 bases). Germline CDR1 and CDR2: SGHAT and FQNNGV. This CDR3 is 15 amino acids long. Deletions cut 5 bases from V and 4 bases from J, with 18 bases between. CDR3 residues: CASSRTSQGFYEQYF. In DNA form, the CDR3 reads TGTGCCAGCAGCCGAACGTCCCAGGGTTTTTACGAGCAGTACTTC.

The chain carries TRBV12-3 or TRBV12-4 and TRBJ2-1; TRBD2 agrees at 9 bases. The CDR3 sequence is 13 residues long. V was pared by 3 bases and J by 9 bases, with 3 bases of the junction left unmatched. The CDR3 loop is CASSLAGGLEQFF. The CDR3 DNA follows: TGTGCCAGCAGTTTGGCGGGGGGGCTTGAGCAGTTCTTC.

The chain links TRBV13 to TRBJ1-2; the D is unclear. Germline-derived CDR1 and CDR2 are PRHDT and FYEKMQ (reference sequence). V was clipped by 10 bases and J by 0 bases, with 12 bases between them. CDR3 length: 13 residues. This CDR3 is CATEPVANYGYTF. For the CDR3, the DNA is TGTGCCACCGAACCAGTGGCTAACTATGGCTACACCTTC.

This clone appeared once. In nucleotides, the CDR3 is TGTGCCAGCGCGACGGGCTCTGGAAACACCATATATTTT. Its protein is CASATGSGNTIYF. The gene calls are TRBV9 and TRBJ1-3; D ambiguous. Germline V gives CDR1 SGDLS, CDR2 YYNGEE. The CDR3 spans 13 residues. V gave up 7 bases and J gave up 0 bases, with 8 bases separating them.

The chain has TRBV2 and TRBJ2-1, with 12 bases fitting TRBD2. Trimming took 7 bases from V and 7 from J; bases not matched to a gene: 2. The germline gives CDR1 SNHLY, CDR2 FYNNEI. The CDR3 sequence is 13 residues long. CDR3 amino acids: CASTGLAGNEQFF. The CDR3 DNA sequence: TGTGCCAGCACTGGACTAGCGGGGAATGAGCAGTTCTTC. The full variable domain, rest sourced from reference TRBV2 and TRBJ2-1, is EPEVTQTPSHQVTQMGQEVILRCVPISNHLYFYWYRQILGQKVEFLVSFYNNEISEKSEIFDDQFSVERPDGSNFTLKIRSTKLEDSAMYFCASTGLAGNEQFFGPGTRLTVL.

This clone occurred once. This same CDR3 is encoded by further DNA sequences in the sample. V and J are TRBV11-2 and TRBJ1-1, with D unclear. Germline V gene lookup returns CDR1 SGHAT and CDR2 FQNNGV. There are 14 residues in the CDR3. Trimming removed 1 base at V and 2 bases at J, with 8 bases between. CDR3 DNA sequence: TGTGCCAGCAGCTTAGGTGCGGGCAACACTGAAGCTTTCTTT. It encodes CASSLGAGNTEAFF.

The V gene is TRBV2, the J gene TRBJ1-1, with D perhaps TRBD1 (5 bases). The germline gives CDR1 SNHLY, CDR2 FYNNEI. The CDR3 is 15 amino acids. Trimming cost V 7 bases and J 4 bases, with 19 bases left between them. CDR3 residues: CASIRSRGGFTEAFF. DNA of the CDR3: TGTGCCAGCATTAGGTCCCGGGGGGGGTTCACTGAAGCTTTCTTT.

This clone has only one observation. V and J are TRBV28 and TRBJ1-6; the D gene is possibly TRBD1 (5 bases). The CDR3 loop spans 14 amino acids. CDR1 and CDR2 (germline): MDHEN, SYDVKM. The ends were cut back, 2 bases at V and 6 bases at J, with 8 bases in the middle. CDR3 sequence (DNA): TGTGCCAGCAGTTTAGGGGCAGTTAATTCACCCCTCCACTTT. Its translation is CASSLGAVNSPLHF. The whole variable domain, remainder taken from reference TRBV28 and TRBJ1-6, is DVKVTQSSRYLVKRTGEKVFLECVQDMDHENMFWYRQDPGLGLRLIYFSYDVKMKEKGDIPEGYSVSREKKERFSLILESASTNQTSMYLCASSLGAVNSPLHFGNGTRLTVT.

The DNA of the CDR3 is TGTGCCAGCAGCCCAGTGGGGACTAGCGGCCGCGAGCAGTACTTC. It codes for CASSPVGTSGREQYF. The J gene is TRBJ2-7, the V gene TRBV7-2, with 11 positions matching TRBD2. The CDR3 is 15 amino acids. With V trimmed by 5 bases and J by 6 bases, 9 bases remained unmatched. Germline V gene sequence: CDR1 SGHTA, CDR2 FQGNSA.

V gene TRBV3-1 (or the pseudogene TRBV3-2) combines with J gene TRBJ1-5; no reliable D call. This CDR3 has 16 amino acids. CDR1 is LGHDT, CDR2 YNNKEL, per germline (reference sequence). Trimming left V 1 base short and J 3 bases short, with 13 bases between. The CDR3 coding sequence is TGTGCCAGCAGCCAAGGACTCACCCCAGCCAATCAGCCCCAGCATTTT. It encodes CASSQGLTPANQPQHF.

The J gene is TRBJ1-2, the V gene TRBV11-2; 8 bases align to TRBD1. V trimming: 5 bases; J trimming: 8 bases; junction bases outside the gene matches: 19. This CDR3 contains 17 residues. The V gene's germline CDR1 is SGHAT and CDR2 FQNNGV. The CDR3 DNA is TGTGCCAGCAGCCCTACGGGTACAGGGGGTATTTTGGGAGGCTACACCTTC. This codes for CASSPTGTGGILGGYTF.

V is TRBV19 and J is TRBJ1-1; the match to TRBD1 covers 9 bases. Trimming at V came to 3 bases and at J to 8 bases, leaving 16 bases not matched to a gene. The CDR3 extends over 17 amino acids. Germline CDR1 and CDR2: LNHDA and SQIVND (reference sequence). The CDR3 loop reads CASSIRWTGAIAPEAFF. CDR3 DNA sequence: TGTGCCAGTAGTATTCGTTGGACAGGGGCTATAGCTCCCGAAGCTTTCTTT.

The V call is TRBV9, the J call TRBJ1-1, with D unclear. Germline assignment: CDR1 SGDLS and CDR2 YYNGEE. The CDR3 is 15 residues long. V lost 0 bases and J lost 4, with 13 bases in between. The CDR3 protein is CASSVEGGPGTEAFF. The CDR3, as DNA: TGTGCCAGCAGCGTAGAAGGAGGGCCGGGCACTGAAGCTTTCTTT. Supplemented by reference TRBV9 and TRBJ1-1, the full variable domain reads DSGVTQTPKHLITATGQRVTLRCSPRSGDLSVYWYQQSLDQGLQFLIQYYNGEERAKGNILERFSAQQFPDLHSELNLSSLELGDSALYFCASSVEGGPGTEAFFGQGTRLTVV.